This record looks at one TCR beta chain sequence and its context. Its antigen is unknown. Libraries were prepared by immunoSEQ multiplex PCR; TCRdb keeps only in-frame clonotypes and omits some of them. The sample has 2 million or so clones, about 95% seen once. The naive CD8 population came from CD45RO-negative cells selected for CCR7, without terminally differentiated effector memory CD45RA+ cells. Donors were healthy HIV-negative adults without recently reported acute infections or vaccinations. Germline CDR1 reads MNHEY; CDR2 reads SMNVEV (reference sequence). The CDR3 totals 14 residues. The J segment lost 5 bases and the V segment lost 4 bases, leaving 8 bases of the junction unmatched. This entry comes from a study of shared clonotypes between healthy human individuals. Study-wide background: The cohort comprised a couple of women and a few men. Their ages spanned 18 to 49 years. Study-level results: What limited the represented genetic and exposure-history diversity was the small number of donors.

Source material: naive CD8+ T cells sorted from blood. This clonotype was obtained from a man between 18 and 35 years old in good health. The chain has TRBV27 and TRBJ2-7; TRBD1 agrees at 7 bases. The CDR3 spells CASSSRQGIHEQYF. Here the CDR3 DNA reads TGTGCCAGCAGTTCCAGACAGGGAATCCACGAGCAGTACTTC.